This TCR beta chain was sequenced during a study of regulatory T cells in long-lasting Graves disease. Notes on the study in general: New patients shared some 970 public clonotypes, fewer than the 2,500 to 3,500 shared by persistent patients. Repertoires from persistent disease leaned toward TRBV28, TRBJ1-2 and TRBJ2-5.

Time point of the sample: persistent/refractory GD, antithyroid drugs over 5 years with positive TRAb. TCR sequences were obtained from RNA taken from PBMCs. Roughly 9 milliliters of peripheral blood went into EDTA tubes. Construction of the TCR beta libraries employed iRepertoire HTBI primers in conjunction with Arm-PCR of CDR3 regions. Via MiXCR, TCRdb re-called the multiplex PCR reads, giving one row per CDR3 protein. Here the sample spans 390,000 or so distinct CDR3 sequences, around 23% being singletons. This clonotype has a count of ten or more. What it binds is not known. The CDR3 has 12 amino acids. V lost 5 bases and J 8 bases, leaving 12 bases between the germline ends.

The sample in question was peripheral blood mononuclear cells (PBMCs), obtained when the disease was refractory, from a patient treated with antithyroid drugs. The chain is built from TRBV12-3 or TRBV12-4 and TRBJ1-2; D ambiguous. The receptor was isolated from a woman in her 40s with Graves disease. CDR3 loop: CASSNLTAGYTF. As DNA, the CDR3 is TGTGCCAGCAGTAACCTGACGGCGGGCTACACCTTC.